These 8 T cell receptor beta chains came from one sample sequenced in a study of cytomegalovirus exposure and HLA in healthy donors. The protocol was immunoSEQ multiplex PCR, while the TCRdb copy is restricted to in-frame clones and leaves out a portion. The sample lists under 150,000 clones; about nine tenths were seen once. Sequencing was carried out using PBMCs. These receptors came from a man between 18 and 29 years old in good health and CMV-seronegative.

V gene TRBV10-3 combines with J gene TRBJ2-1; TRBD2 aligns across 9 bases. Per the germline V gene, CDR1 is ENHRY and CDR2 is SYGVKD. With 6 bases clipped from V and 4 bases from J, the junction kept 7 bases outside the gene matches. The CDR3 spans 15 residues. In nucleotides, the CDR3 is TGTGCCATCAGGGCGGGGGGGCTTTTATACAATGAGCAGTTCTTC. This sequence encodes CAIRAGGLLYNEQFF.

V gene TRBV14 combines with J gene TRBJ2-1; D unclear. Germline V gene sequence: CDR1 SGHDN, CDR2 FVKESK. CDR3 length equals 12 residues. V dropped 3 bases and J dropped 4 bases, with 4 bases sitting between them. CDR3 nucleotides: TGTGCCAGCAGCCAGACTTACAATGAGCAGTTCTTC. Translating gives CASSQTYNEQFF.

The rearrangement joins TRBV2 to TRBJ2-5, with 10 bases lining up with TRBD1. The CDR3 is 14 residues long. With V trimmed by 4 bases and J by 3 bases, 2 bases remained unmatched. Per germline, CDR1 SNHLY and CDR2 FYNNEI. The CDR3 loop reads CASSADRGKETQYF. Written as DNA, the CDR3 is TGTGCCAGCAGTGCGGACAGGGGGAAAGAGACCCAGTACTTC.

The J gene is TRBJ2-3, the V gene TRBV29-1, with D hard to call. Germline CDR1 is SQVTM and CDR2 is ANQGSEA. The V and J ends lost 8 bases and 2 bases respectively, with 14 bases between them. The CDR3 consists of 13 residues. In DNA form, the CDR3 reads TGCAGCTTTCAAGGTCGGTACACAGATACGCAGTATTTT. Translation gives CSFQGRYTDTQYF.

As regards this clone: The sample has other DNA sequences that encode this CDR3 too. V gene TRBV20-1 combines with J gene TRBJ2-5; the D is unclear. Trimming pared 5 bases from V and 2 bases from J, leaving 3 bases between. The CDR3 sequence is 10 residues long. The germline V gene encodes CDR1 DFQATT and CDR2 SNEGSKA (reference sequence). The CDR3 DNA reads TGCAGTGCTTCTCAAGAGACCCAGTACTTC. Translating it yields CSASQETQYF.

The rearrangement uses TRBV11-2 and TRBJ2-1, with D possibly TRBD2 on 6 matching bases. CDR1 is SGHAT, CDR2 FQNNGV, per germline. The CDR3 is 18 amino acids. The V end lost 1 base, the J end lost 9 bases, and 25 bases lay between the germline ends. The CDR3 spells CASSLGLRSGGIGGEQFF. CDR3 nucleotides: TGTGCCAGCAGCTTAGGCCTTCGTTCTGGCGGGATAGGTGGTGAGCAGTTCTTC.

This clone was detected only once. J is TRBJ2-2 and V is TRBV27; 10 nucleotides align to TRBD2. The CDR3 contains 16 residues. Losses at the gene ends were 1 base for V and 6 bases for J; bases not matched to a gene: 5. Germline loops: CDR1 MNHEY, CDR2 SMNVEV (reference sequence). This CDR3 reads CASSLLSGRAPGELFF. In nucleotides, the CDR3 is TGTGCCAGCAGTTTATTGAGCGGGAGGGCCCCCGGGGAGCTGTTTTTT.

The chain uses TRBV7-9 and TRBJ1-5, with 11 bases identical to TRBD1. CDR3 length equals 15 residues. Looked up from germline, CDR1 is SEHNR and CDR2 is FQNEAQ (reference sequence). Unmatched junction bases numbered 5, after V lost 5 bases and J lost 5 bases. The CDR3 protein is CASSRGTGGDQPQHF. DNA of the CDR3: TGTGCCAGCAGCCGCGGGACAGGGGGGGATCAGCCCCAGCATTTT.